This passage covers 17 T cell receptor beta chains from one sample sequenced in a study of blood T cell repertoires in COVID-19. TCRdb keeps only in-frame clones here, not all; method: immunoSEQ multiplex PCR. This table holds 210,000 or so clones, 65% to 80% found once. Specimen: peripheral blood. These receptors came from a man over 45 who had recovered from COVID-19.

This clone was seen once. This chain connects TRBV4-2 to TRBJ1-2; D not resolved. The CDR3 is 15 residues long. CDR1 LGHNA and CDR2 YNFKEQ come from the germline V gene. V gave up 3 bases and J gave up 3 bases, with 14 bases separating them. The CDR3, as DNA: TGTGCCAGCAGCCAGGTTGGGCCAGATTACTATGGCTACACCTTC. It translates to CASSQVGPDYYGYTF.

The V and J genes are TRBV19 and TRBJ2-7, with a tentative D call TRBD2 (7 bases). Germline CDR1 reads LNHDA; CDR2 reads SQIVND (reference sequence). With 7 bases removed from V and 4 bases from J, the gap between germline ends came to 20 bases. This CDR3 spans 15 amino acids. The CDR3 reads CASTPLGAGAYEQYF. As DNA, the CDR3 is TGTGCCAGTACTCCGCTGGGGGCGGGAGCATACGAGCAGTACTTC.

This chain joins TRBV9 and TRBJ2-5, with 7 bases that match TRBD1. J gave up 5 bases and V 0 bases, and 4 bases lay outside the gene matches. There are 14 residues in the CDR3. CDR1 and CDR2 (germline): SGDLS, YYNGEE. In DNA, the CDR3 is TGTGCCAGCAGCGTAGAGCCCAGGGGGGAGACCCAGTACTTC. The encoded protein is CASSVEPRGETQYF.

The chain recombines TRBV5-1 with TRBJ2-2; D not resolved. This CDR3 contains 15 residues. The V gene's germline CDR1 is SGHRS and CDR2 YFSETQ. V was cut by 2 bases and J by 0 bases, with 8 bases left in between. This CDR3 is CASSLNPSNTGELFF. The CDR3 coding sequence is TGCGCCAGCAGCTTAAATCCCTCGAACACCGGGGAGCTGTTTTTT. The whole variable domain, filled in from reference TRBV5-1 and TRBJ2-2, reads KAGVTQTPRYLIKTRGQQVTLSCSPISGHRSVSWYQQTPGQGLQFLFEYFSETQRNKGNFPGRFSGRQFSNSRSEMNVSTLELGDSALYLCASSLNPSNTGELFFGEGSRLTVL.

The genes are TRBV3-1 (or the pseudogene TRBV3-2) and TRBJ2-3; D is possibly TRBD2 (5 bases). CDR1 LGHDT and CDR2 YNNKEL come from the germline V gene (reference sequence). The CDR3 is 14 residues long. V lost 1 base and J 2 bases, leaving 7 bases between the germline ends. In DNA form, the CDR3 reads TGTGCCAGCAGCCAAGGGACTCACACAGATACGCAGTATTTT. This translates into CASSQGTHTDTQYF.

The chain couples TRBV14 to TRBJ2-3; 12 nucleotides line up with TRBD2. The trim removed 4 bases at V and 8 bases at J, leaving 10 bases unmatched. CDR1 is SGHDN, CDR2 FVKESK, per germline. The CDR3 is made up of 16 amino acids. This chain's CDR3 is CASSRLTSGSLGTQYF. Written as DNA, the CDR3 is TGTGCCAGCAGCCGATTGACTAGCGGGAGCTTGGGTACGCAGTATTTT.

The genes are TRBV6-5 and TRBJ2-1; 14 bases match TRBD2. CDR1 and CDR2 (germline): MNHEY, SVGAGI. The junction had 1 base not matched to a gene; V was cut back by 6 bases and J by 6 bases. There are 14 residues in the CDR3. CDR3 residues: CASRGLAGVNEQFF. For the CDR3, the DNA is TGTGCCAGCAGGGGACTAGCGGGGGTCAATGAGCAGTTCTTC.

There are a few counts of this clone. The chain has TRBV18 and TRBJ2-2; TRBD2 matches at 13 bases. The CDR3 covers 16 residues. Germline V gene data show CDR1 as KGHSH and CDR2 as LQKENI. V was pared by 6 bases and J by 4 bases, with 5 bases of the junction left unmatched. Here the CDR3 reads CASSATSGRSTGELFF. CDR3 in DNA: TGTGCCAGCTCCGCGACTAGCGGGAGGTCCACCGGGGAGCTGTTTTTT. The whole variable domain, remainder taken from reference TRBV18 and TRBJ2-2, is NAGVMQNPRHLVRRRGQEARLRCSPMKGHSHVYWYRQLPEEGLKFMVYLQKENIIDESGMPKERFSAEFPKEGPSILRIQQVVRGDSAAYFCASSATSGRSTGELFFGEGSRLTVL.

The chain joins TRBV29-1 to TRBJ2-5; 11 bases line up with TRBD2. The CDR3 sequence is 14 residues long. Trimming at V came to 8 bases and at J to 5 bases, leaving 10 bases not matched to a gene. Germline assignment: CDR1 SQVTM and CDR2 ANQGSEA. CDR3 residues: CSTILAGVEETQYF. DNA of the CDR3: TGCAGCACTATACTAGCGGGAGTGGAGGAGACCCAGTACTTC.

The CDR3: CASSALGRESYEQYF. The DNA of the CDR3 is TGTGCCAGCAGCGCTCTTGGGAGGGAGTCCTACGAGCAGTACTTC. This chain connects TRBV2 to TRBJ2-7; the match to TRBD2 covers 7 bases. With 6 bases clipped from V and 1 base from J, the junction kept 9 bases outside the gene matches. The V gene's germline CDR1 is SNHLY and CDR2 FYNNEI. CDR3 size: 15 residues.

The V call is TRBV2, the J call TRBJ2-6; a weak D match, TRBD1 (6 bases). The V and J ends lost 6 bases and 2 bases respectively, with 11 bases between them. This CDR3 region has 15 residues. Germline CDR1 SNHLY, CDR2 FYNNEI. The CDR3 bases are TGTGCCAGCAGAATCAGGGGAACTGGGGCCAACGTCCTGACTTTC. This codes for CASRIRGTGANVLTF.

In DNA form, the CDR3 reads TGTGCCAGCAGGCTGCGGCGGGGGGAGAGCGTCTATGGCTACACCTTC. This sequence encodes CASRLRRGESVYGYTF. This chain connects TRBV11-2 to TRBJ1-2; tentatively, D is TRBD1 (5 bases). Between the trimmed V and J ends, which lost 6 bases and 4 bases, there was a span of 21 bases. This CDR3 region has 16 residues. Germline CDR1 reads SGHAT; CDR2 reads FQNNGV.

The V call is TRBV6-2 or TRBV6-3, the J call TRBJ1-1, with D maybe TRBD1 (6 bases). Germline V lookup: CDR1 MNHEY, CDR2 SVGEGT. There are 16 residues in the CDR3. Deletions cut 3 bases from V and 0 bases from J, with 14 bases between. The CDR3 region has the DNA TGTGCCAGCAGTTATTCGCGACAGGCTATGAACACTGAAGCTTTCTTT. It specifies CASSYSRQAMNTEAFF.

This clone was seen a single time. The chain joins TRBV6-6 to TRBJ1-5; 8 bases agree with TRBD1. The CDR3 has 14 residues. V was pared by 5 bases and J by 3 bases, with 3 bases of the junction left unmatched. Germline V gene lookup returns CDR1 MNHNY and CDR2 SVGAGI (reference sequence). CDR3 sequence: CASSGQGNNQPQHF. The CDR3, as DNA: TGTGCCAGCAGTGGACAGGGTAACAATCAGCCCCAGCATTTT.

The chain has TRBV24-1 and TRBJ2-5, with D unresolved. Looked up from germline, CDR1 is KGHDR and CDR2 is SFDVKD. This CDR3 has 15 amino acids. V lost 4 bases to trimming and J lost 5 bases, with 16 bases between them. The chain's CDR3 is CATSEPSGLEETQYF. CDR3 bases: TGTGCCACCAGTGAGCCGAGTGGGTTGGAGGAGACCCAGTACTTC.

This clone was observed once. The chain is built from TRBV7-9 and TRBJ1-3; maybe TRBD1 (5 bases). CDR3 length: 13 amino acids. Germline loops: CDR1 SEHNR, CDR2 FQNEAQ (reference sequence). The germline V and J ends were trimmed by 4 bases and 3 bases, with 7 bases remaining between them. The CDR3 DNA follows: TGTGCCAGCAGCTCCCAGGGTGGAAACACCATATATTTT. It translates to CASSSQGGNTIYF.

This clone has at least ten counts. The rearrangement uses TRBV19 and TRBJ1-1; D may be TRBD1 (6 bases). Trimming cost V 5 bases and J 0 bases, with 10 bases left between them. This CDR3 has 14 residues. The germline V gene encodes CDR1 LNHDA and CDR2 SQIVND (reference sequence). The CDR3 coding sequence is TGTGCCAGTAGTGCCGGGACATTGAACACTGAAGCTTTCTTT. It translates to CASSAGTLNTEAFF.